The sequence of this T cell receptor beta chain was determined in a study of blood T cells in healthy people across ages. Trimming removed 1 base from V and 7 bases from J, with 5 bases in between. The CDR3 has 12 amino acids. Germline V gives CDR1 MNHEY, CDR2 SMNVEV (reference sequence). The authors ran a second PCR of roughly 6 to 12 cycles using a sample-barcoded 5' primer and a J-beta primer mix. Each of the cDNA molecules was tagged by a template-switch adaptor with 12 random nucleotides. Via MiXCR, TCRdb re-called the 5' RACE reads, giving one row per CDR3 protein. Among 1.2 million to 1.5 million distinct CDR3 sequences, approximately 38% were seen once, and the ten largest hold 7.9%.

V gene TRBV27 combines with J gene TRBJ2-1; D remains ambiguous. The specimen was blood. This TCR was recovered from a woman aged 18 to 35 in good health. CDR3 bases: TGTGCCAGCAGTTTATTCGGAAATGAGCAGTTCTTC. Translated: CASSLFGNEQFF.